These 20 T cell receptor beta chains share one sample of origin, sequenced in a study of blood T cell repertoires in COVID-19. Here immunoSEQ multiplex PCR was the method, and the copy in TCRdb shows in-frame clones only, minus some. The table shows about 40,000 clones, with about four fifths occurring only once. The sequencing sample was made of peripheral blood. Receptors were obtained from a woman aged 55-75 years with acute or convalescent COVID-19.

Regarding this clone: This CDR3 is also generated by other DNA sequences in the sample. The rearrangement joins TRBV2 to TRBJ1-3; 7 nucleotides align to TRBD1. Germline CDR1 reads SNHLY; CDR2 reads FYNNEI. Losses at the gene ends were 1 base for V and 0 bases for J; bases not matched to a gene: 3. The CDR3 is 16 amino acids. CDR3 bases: TGTGCCAGCAGTGAAGGGACAGGAAACTCTGGAAACACCATATATTTT. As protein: CASSEGTGNSGNTIYF.

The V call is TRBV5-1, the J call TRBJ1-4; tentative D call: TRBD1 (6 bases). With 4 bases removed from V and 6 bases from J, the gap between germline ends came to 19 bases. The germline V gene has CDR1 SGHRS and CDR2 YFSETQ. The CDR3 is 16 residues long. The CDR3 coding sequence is TGCGCCAGCAGCAGAAACTCAGGGGACGTAGATGAAAAACTGTTTTTT. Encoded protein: CASSRNSGDVDEKLFF.

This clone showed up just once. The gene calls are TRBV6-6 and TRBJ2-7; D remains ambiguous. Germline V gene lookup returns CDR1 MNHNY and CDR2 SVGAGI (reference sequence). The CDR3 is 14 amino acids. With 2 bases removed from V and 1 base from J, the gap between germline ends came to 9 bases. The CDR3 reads CASSYTGVSYEQYF. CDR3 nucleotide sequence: TGTGCCAGCAGTTACACTGGAGTATCCTACGAGCAGTACTTC.

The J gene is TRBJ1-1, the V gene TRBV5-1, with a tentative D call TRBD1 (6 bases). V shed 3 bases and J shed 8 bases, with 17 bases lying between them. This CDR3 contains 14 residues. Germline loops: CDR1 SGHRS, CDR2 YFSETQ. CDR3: CASSSATDRMEAFF. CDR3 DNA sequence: TGCGCCAGCAGCTCCGCAACTGACAGGATGGAAGCTTTCTTT.

Here the CDR3 reads CASSASGDTEAFF. The CDR3 region has the DNA TGTGCCAGCAGTGCCTCAGGGGATACTGAAGCTTTCTTT. This chain links TRBV6-4 with TRBJ1-1; possible D gene TRBD1, 6 bases. Germline CDR1 reads MRHNA; CDR2 reads SNTAGT. The V end was cut by 4 bases, the J end by 5 bases, with 11 bases between. The CDR3 contains 13 residues.

The CDR3 DNA follows: TGTGCCAGCAGCCCCGGGGGGGGGCGCAGCTATGGCTACACCTTC. Residues: CASSPGGGRSYGYTF. The V and J genes are TRBV5-4 and TRBJ1-2, with D possibly matching TRBD1 (6 bases). CDR1 SGHNT and CDR2 YYREEE come from the germline V gene (reference sequence). This CDR3 region has 15 residues. V gave up 4 bases and J gave up 4 bases, with 17 bases separating them.

CDR3 DNA sequence: TGCGCCAGCAGTGATACGGACAGGGTTAGAAACACCATATATTTT. Translation: CASSDTDRVRNTIYF. The V gene is TRBV10-2, the J gene TRBJ1-3, with 8 nucleotides matching TRBD1. V lost 3 bases to trimming and J lost 5 bases; unmatched junction nucleotides: 6. Germline values: CDR1 WSHSY, CDR2 SAAADI. The CDR3 contains 15 residues.

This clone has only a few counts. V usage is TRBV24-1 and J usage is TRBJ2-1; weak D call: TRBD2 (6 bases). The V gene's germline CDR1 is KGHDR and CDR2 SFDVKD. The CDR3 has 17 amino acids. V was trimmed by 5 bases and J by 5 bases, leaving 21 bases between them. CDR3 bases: TGTGCCACCAGTGCTCTTCGGGGGAGTAAAGGGGACAATGAGCAGTTCTTC. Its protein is CATSALRGSKGDNEQFF.

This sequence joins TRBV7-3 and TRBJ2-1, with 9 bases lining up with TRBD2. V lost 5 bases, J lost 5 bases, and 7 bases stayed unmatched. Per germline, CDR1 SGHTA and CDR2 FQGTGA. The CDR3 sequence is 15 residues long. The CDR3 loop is CASSPTSGANNEQFF. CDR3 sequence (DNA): TGTGCCAGCAGCCCGACTAGCGGAGCGAACAATGAGCAGTTCTTC.

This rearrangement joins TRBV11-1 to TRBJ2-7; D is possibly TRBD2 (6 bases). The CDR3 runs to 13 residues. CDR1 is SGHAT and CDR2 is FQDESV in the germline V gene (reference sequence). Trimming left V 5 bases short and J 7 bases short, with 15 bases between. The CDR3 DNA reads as TGTGCCAGCAGCGCGGAGCTAGCGAAGGAGCAGTACTTC. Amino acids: CASSAELAKEQYF.

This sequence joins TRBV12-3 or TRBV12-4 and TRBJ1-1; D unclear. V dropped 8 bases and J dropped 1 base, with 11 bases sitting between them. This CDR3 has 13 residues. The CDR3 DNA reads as TGTGCCAGCGGAGCTCTCCAGAACACTGAAGCTTTCTTT. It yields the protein CASGALQNTEAFF.

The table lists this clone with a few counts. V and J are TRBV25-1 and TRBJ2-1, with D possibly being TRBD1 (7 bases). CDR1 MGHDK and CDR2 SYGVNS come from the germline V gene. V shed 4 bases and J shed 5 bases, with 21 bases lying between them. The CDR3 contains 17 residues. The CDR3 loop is CASSGRRDSDYNNEQFF. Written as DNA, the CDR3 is TGTGCCAGCAGTGGCCGGAGGGACAGCGATTATAACAATGAGCAGTTCTTC.

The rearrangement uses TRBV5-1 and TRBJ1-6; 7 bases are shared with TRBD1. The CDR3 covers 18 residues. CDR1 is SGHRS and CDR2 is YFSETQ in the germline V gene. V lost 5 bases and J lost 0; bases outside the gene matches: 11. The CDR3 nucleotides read TGCGCCAGCAGATATGACTCAGGGGGTGCCTCCTATAATTCACCCCTCCACTTT. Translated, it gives CASRYDSGGASYNSPLHF. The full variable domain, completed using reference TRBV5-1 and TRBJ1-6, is KAGVTQTPRYLIKTRGQQVTLSCSPISGHRSVSWYQQTPGQGLQFLFEYFSETQRNKGNFPGRFSGRQFSNSRSEMNVSTLELGDSALYLCASRYDSGGASYNSPLHFGNGTRLTVT.

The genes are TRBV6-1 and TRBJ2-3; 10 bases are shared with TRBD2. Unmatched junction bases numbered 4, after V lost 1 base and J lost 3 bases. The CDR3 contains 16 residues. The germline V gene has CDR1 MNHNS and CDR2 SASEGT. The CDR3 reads CASSEGSGGATDTQYF. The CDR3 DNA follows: TGTGCCAGCAGTGAAGGCAGCGGGGGGGCTACAGATACGCAGTATTTT.

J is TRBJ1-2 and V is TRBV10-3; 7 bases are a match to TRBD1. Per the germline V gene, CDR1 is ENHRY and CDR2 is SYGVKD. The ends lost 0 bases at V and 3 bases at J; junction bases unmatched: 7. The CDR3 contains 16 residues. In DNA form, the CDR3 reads TGTGCCATCAGTGAGTCTTCAACCGGGACAGACTATGGCTACACCTTC. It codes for CAISESSTGTDYGYTF.

CDR3 amino acids: CASGEQAGTGELFF. CDR3 bases: TGCGCCAGCGGCGAACAAGCGGGCACCGGGGAGCTGTTTTTT. The chain uses TRBV5-1 and TRBJ2-2; possibly TRBD2 for D (6 bases). The CDR3 sequence is 14 residues long. Germline CDR1 reads SGHRS; CDR2 reads YFSETQ. V was trimmed by 7 bases and J by 4 bases, leaving 14 bases between them.

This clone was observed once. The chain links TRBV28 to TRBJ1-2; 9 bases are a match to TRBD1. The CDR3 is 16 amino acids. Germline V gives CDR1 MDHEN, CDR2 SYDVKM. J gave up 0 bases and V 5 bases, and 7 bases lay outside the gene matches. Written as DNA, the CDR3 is TGTGCCAGCAGTCCTACACAGGGGGCGGCTAACTATGGCTACACCTTC. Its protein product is CASSPTQGAANYGYTF.

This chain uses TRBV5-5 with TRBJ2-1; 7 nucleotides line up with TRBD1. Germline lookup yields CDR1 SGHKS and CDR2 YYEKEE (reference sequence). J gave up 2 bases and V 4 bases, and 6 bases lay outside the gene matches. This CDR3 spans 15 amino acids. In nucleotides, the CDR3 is TGTGCCAGCAGCCACCGACAGGGTGCCTACAATGAGCAGTTCTTC. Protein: CASSHRQGAYNEQFF.

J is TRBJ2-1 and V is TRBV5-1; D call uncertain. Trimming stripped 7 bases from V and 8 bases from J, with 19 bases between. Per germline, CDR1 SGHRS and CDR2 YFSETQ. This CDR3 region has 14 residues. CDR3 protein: CASLVALSVDEQFF. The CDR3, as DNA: TGCGCCAGCCTCGTCGCTCTAAGCGTGGATGAGCAGTTCTTC.

The chain's CDR3 is CASSVQGAGANVLTF. The CDR3 nucleotides are TGTGCCAGCAGCGTACAGGGGGCTGGGGCCAACGTCCTGACTTTC. The genes are TRBV9 and TRBJ2-6, with 7 bases lining up with TRBD1. J was trimmed by 2 bases and V by 1 base; bases with no gene match: 0. There are 15 residues in the CDR3. Germline CDR1 SGDLS, CDR2 YYNGEE.